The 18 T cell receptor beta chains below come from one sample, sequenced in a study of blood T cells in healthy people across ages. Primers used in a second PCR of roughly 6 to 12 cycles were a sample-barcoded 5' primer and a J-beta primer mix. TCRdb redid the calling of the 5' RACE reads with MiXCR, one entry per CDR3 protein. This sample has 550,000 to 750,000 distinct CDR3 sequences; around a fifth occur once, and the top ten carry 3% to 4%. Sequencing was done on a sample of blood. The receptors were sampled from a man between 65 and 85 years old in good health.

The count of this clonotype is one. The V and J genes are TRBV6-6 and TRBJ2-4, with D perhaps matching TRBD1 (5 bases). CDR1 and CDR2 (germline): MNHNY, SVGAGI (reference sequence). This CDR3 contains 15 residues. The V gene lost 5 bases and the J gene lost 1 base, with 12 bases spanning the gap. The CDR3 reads CASSSQGRAKNIQYF. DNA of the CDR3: TGTGCCAGCAGTAGCCAGGGTCGGGCCAAAAACATTCAGTACTTC.

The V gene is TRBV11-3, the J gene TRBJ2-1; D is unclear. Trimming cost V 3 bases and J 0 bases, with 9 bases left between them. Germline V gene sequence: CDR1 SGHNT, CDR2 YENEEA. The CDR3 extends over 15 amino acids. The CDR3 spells CASSFGPASYNEQFF. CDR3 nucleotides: TGTGCCAGCAGCTTTGGGCCCGCCTCCTACAATGAGCAGTTCTTC.

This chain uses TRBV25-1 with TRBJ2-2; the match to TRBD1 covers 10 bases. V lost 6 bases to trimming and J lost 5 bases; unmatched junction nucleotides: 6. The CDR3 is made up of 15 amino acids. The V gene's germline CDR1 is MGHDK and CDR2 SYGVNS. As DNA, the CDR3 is TGTGCCAGCAGCGGACAGGGGGTCCGGACCGGGGAGCTGTTTTTT. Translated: CASSGQGVRTGELFF.

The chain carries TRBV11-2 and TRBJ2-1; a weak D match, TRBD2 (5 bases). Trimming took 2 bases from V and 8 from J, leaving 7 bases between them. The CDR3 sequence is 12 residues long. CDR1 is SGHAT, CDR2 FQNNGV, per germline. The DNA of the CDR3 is TGTGCCAGCAGCTTAAGGCGGGATGAGCAGTTCTTC. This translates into CASSLRRDEQFF.

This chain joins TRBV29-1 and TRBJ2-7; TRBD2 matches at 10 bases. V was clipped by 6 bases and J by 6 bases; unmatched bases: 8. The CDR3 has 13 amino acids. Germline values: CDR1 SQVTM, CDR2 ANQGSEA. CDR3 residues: CSVQLAGPVEQYF. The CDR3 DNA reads TGCAGCGTACAACTAGCGGGGCCGGTCGAGCAGTACTTC.

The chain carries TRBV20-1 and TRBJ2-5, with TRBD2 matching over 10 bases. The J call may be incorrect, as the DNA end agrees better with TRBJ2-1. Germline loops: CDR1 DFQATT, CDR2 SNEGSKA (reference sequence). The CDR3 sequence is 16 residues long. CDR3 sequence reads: CSARDGGLAASSEQFF. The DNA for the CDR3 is TGCAGTGCTAGAGATGGAGGACTAGCGGCCTCGAGTGAGCAGTTCTTC.

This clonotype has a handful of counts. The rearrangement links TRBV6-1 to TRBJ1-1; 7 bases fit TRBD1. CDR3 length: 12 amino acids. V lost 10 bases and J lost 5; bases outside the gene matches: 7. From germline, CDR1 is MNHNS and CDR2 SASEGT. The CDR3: CAIDRVGTEAFF. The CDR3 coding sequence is TGTGCCATCGACAGGGTGGGGACTGAAGCTTTCTTT.

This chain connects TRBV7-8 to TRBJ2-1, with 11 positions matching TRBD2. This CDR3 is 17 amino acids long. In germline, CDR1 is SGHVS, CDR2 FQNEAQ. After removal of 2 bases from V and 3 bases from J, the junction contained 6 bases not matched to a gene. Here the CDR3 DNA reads TGTGCCAGCAGCTTAAGGGATAGCGGGGGGGTCTACAATGAGCAGTTCTTC. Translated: CASSLRDSGGVYNEQFF.

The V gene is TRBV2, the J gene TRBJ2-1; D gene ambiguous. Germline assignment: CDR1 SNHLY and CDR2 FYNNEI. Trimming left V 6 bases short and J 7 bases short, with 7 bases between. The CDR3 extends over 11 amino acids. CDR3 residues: CASRIENEQFF. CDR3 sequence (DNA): TGTGCCAGCAGGATAGAGAATGAGCAGTTCTTC.

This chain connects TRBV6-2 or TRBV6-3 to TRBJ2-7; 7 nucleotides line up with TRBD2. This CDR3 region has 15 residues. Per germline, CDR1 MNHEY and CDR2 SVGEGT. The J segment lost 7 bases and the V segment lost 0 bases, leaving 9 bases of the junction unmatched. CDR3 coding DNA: TGTGCCAGCAGTTACTCGAGAACCGGGACTACAGAGCAGTACTTC. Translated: CASSYSRTGTTEQYF.

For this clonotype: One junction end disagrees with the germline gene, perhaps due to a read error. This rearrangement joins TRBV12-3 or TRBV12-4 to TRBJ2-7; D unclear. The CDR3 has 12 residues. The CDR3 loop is CASSLNNHEQCF. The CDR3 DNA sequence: TGTGCCAGCAGTTTGAACAACCACGAGCAGTGCTTC.

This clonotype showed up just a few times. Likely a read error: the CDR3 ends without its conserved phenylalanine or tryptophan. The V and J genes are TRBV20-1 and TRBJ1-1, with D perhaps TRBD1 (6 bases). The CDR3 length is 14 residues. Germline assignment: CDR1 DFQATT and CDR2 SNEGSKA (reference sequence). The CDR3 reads CSAREQGMNTEAFL. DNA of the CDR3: TGCAGTGCTAGAGAGCAGGGGATGAACACCGAAGCTTTCCTT.

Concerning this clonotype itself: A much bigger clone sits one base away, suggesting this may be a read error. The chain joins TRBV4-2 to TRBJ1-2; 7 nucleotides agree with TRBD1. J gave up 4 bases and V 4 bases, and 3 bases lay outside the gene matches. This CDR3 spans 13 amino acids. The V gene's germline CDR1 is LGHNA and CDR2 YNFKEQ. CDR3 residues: CASSRQGSYGYTF. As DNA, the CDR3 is TGTGCCAGCAGCCGACAGGGATCCTATGGCTACACCTTC.

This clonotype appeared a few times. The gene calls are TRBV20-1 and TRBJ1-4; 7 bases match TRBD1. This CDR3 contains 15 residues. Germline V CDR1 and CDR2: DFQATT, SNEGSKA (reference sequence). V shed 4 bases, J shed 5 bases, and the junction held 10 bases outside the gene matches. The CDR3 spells CSAKASGTANEKLFF. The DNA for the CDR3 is TGCAGTGCTAAAGCTTCCGGGACAGCGAATGAAAAACTGTTTTTT.

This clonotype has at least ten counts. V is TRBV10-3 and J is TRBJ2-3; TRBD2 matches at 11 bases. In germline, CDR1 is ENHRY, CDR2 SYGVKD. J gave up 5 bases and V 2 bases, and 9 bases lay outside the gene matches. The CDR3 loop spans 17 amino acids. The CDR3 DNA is TGTGCCATCAGTGAGAACACGGGACTAGCGGCGGAAGATACGCAGTATTTT. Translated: CAISENTGLAAEDTQYF.

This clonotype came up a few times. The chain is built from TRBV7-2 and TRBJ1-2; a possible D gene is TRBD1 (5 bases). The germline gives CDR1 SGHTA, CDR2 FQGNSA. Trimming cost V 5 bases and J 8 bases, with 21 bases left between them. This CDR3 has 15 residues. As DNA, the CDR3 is TGTGCCAGCAGCCAACCGGGCAGGGCTTGGTTGGGCTACACCTTC. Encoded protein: CASSQPGRAWLGYTF.

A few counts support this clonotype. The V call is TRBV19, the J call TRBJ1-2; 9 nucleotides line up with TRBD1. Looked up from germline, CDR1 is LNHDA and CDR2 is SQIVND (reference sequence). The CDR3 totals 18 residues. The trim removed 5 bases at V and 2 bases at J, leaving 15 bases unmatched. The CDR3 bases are TGTGCCAGTAGTGCCCGACCGGGACAGGGCTCCGTCAACTATGGCTACACCTTC. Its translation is CASSARPGQGSVNYGYTF.

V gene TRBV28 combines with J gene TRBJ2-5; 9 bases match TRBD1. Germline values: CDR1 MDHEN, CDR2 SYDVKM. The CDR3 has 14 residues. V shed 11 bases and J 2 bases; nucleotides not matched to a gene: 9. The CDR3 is CAGTTDRGQETQYF. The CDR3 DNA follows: TGTGCCGGCACTACCGACAGGGGGCAAGAGACCCAGTACTTC. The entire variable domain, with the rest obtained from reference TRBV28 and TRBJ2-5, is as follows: DVKVTQSSRYLVKRTGEKVFLECVQDMDHENMFWYRQDPGLGLRLIYFSYDVKMKEKGDIPEGYSVSREKKERFSLILESASTNQTSMYLCAGTTDRGQETQYFGPGTRLLVL.